This is a list of T cell receptor beta chains from one sample in a study of T cells in Graves' hyperthyroidism and ophthalmopathy. TCRdb reprocessed the multiplex PCR reads with MiXCR, giving one entry per CDR3 protein. In the table there are some 340,000 distinct CDR3 sequences, around 13% of which are singletons. The specimen sequenced was blood. These receptors all stem from a woman aged 40 to 49 with Graves' ophthalmopathy. The CDR3 runs from the conserved cysteine through the conserved F or W. The D gene is left open where the match is weak. Size values are once, few and many counts, or a class for expanded clones, and some rows have none.

v_gene: TRBV6-5
j_gene: TRBJ1-5
d_gene: TRBD1
len: 16
abundance: .
CDR3nt: TGTGCCAGCAGTTCGAATACAGGGGGTAGAGATCAGCCCCAGCATTTT
CDR3aa: CASSSNTGGRDQPQHF

v_gene: TRBV11-3
j_gene: TRBJ1-6
d_gene: .
len: 15
abundance: .
CDR3nt: TGTGCCAGCAGCTTCGGAACAGGGTCGAATTCACCCCTCCACTTT
CDR3aa: CASSFGTGSNSPLHF

v_gene: TRBV7-9
j_gene: TRBJ2-3
d_gene: .
len: 15
abundance: many
CDR3nt: TGTGCCAGCAGCTTATTCGGGGTTAGCACAGATACGCAGTATTTT
CDR3aa: CASSLFGVSTDTQYF

v_gene: TRBV7-6
j_gene: TRBJ2-3
d_gene: TRBD2
len: 15
abundance: many
CDR3nt: TGTGCCAGCAGCTTACTAGCGGGTAGAACAGATACGCAGTATTTT
CDR3aa: CASSLLAGRTDTQYF

v_gene: TRBV20-1
j_gene: TRBJ2-1
d_gene: TRBD2
len: 13
abundance: many
CDR3nt: TGCAGTGCTATGGGCGGGAGGGTGAATGAGCAGTTCTTC
CDR3aa: CSAMGGRVNEQFF

v_gene: TRBV5-1
j_gene: TRBJ2-1
d_gene: .
len: 13
abundance: few
CDR3nt: TGCGCCAGCAGCTTGATTGATCTCCCTGAGCAGTTCTTC
CDR3aa: CASSLIDLPEQFF

v_gene: TRBV5-4
j_gene: TRBJ1-2
d_gene: .
len: 14
abundance: .
CDR3nt: TGTGCCAGCAGCTTTGAAAGGAGGGCCTATGGCTACACCTTC
CDR3aa: CASSFERRAYGYTF

v_gene: TRBV5-1
j_gene: TRBJ2-6
d_gene: TRBD2
len: 17
abundance: .
CDR3nt: TGCGCCAGCAGCGTTAGCGGGGGGCCCTCTGGGGCCAACGTCCTGACTTTC
CDR3aa: CASSVSGGPSGANVLTF

v_gene: TRBV20-1
j_gene: TRBJ2-3
d_gene: .
len: 12
abundance: many
CDR3nt: TGCAGCGCCCGGGGGGCGACAGATACGCAGTATTTT
CDR3aa: CSARGATDTQYF

v_gene: TRBV19
j_gene: TRBJ1-3
d_gene: .
len: 13
abundance: .
CDR3nt: TGTGCCACCCGGGTCTTCTCTGGAAACACCATATATTTT
CDR3aa: CATRVFSGNTIYF

v_gene: TRBV10-3
j_gene: TRBJ1-1
d_gene: .
len: 17
abundance: few
CDR3nt: TGTGCCATCAGTCGTTCTACCCACACCCAGGAGGGGCTTGAAGCTTTCTTT
CDR3aa: CAISRSTHTQEGLEAFF

v_gene: TRBV6-2/TRBV6-3
j_gene: TRBJ2-3
d_gene: .
len: 16
abundance: many
CDR3nt: TGTGCCAGCAGTCCCCCCAGCGGAGTCCCCACAGATACGCAGTATTTT
CDR3aa: CASSPPSGVPTDTQYF

v_gene: TRBV18
j_gene: TRBJ1-1
d_gene: .
len: 12
abundance: many
CDR3nt: TGTGCCAGCTCACCAGGGGACACTGAAGCTTTCTTT
CDR3aa: CASSPGDTEAFF

v_gene: TRBV12-3/TRBV12-4
j_gene: TRBJ2-7
d_gene: TRBD1
len: 11
abundance: many
CDR3nt: TGTGCCAGCAGGCAGGGACAGGAGCAGTACTTC
CDR3aa: CASRQGQEQYF

v_gene: TRBV7-2
j_gene: TRBJ1-3
d_gene: .
len: 14
abundance: few
CDR3nt: TGTGCCAGCACCCTGCCAGGGTCTGGAAACACCATATATTTT
CDR3aa: CASTLPGSGNTIYF

v_gene: TRBV9
j_gene: TRBJ2-1
d_gene: .
len: 15
abundance: few
CDR3nt: TGTGCCAGCAGCGTTGACGGCGGGAACTACAATGAGCAGTTCTTC
CDR3aa: CASSVDGGNYNEQFF

v_gene: TRBV20-1
j_gene: TRBJ2-7
d_gene: TRBD2
len: 15
abundance: .
CDR3nt: TGCAGTGCTAGTATCGCGGGAGGGTCGCCCTACGAGCAGTACTTC
CDR3aa: CSASIAGGSPYEQYF

v_gene: TRBV30
j_gene: TRBJ2-7
d_gene: .
len: 12
abundance: many
CDR3nt: TGTGCCTGGATTACTGACGGGCAAGAGCAGTACTTC
CDR3aa: CAWITDGQEQYF

v_gene: TRBV10-3
j_gene: TRBJ1-2
d_gene: TRBD1
len: 16
abundance: few
CDR3nt: TGTGCCATCAGTGACTTTTTGACAGGGAATTCCTATGGCTACACCTTC
CDR3aa: CAISDFLTGNSYGYTF

v_gene: TRBV12-3/TRBV12-4
j_gene: TRBJ2-2
d_gene: TRBD2
len: 16
abundance: .
CDR3nt: TGTGCCAGCAGTTTTAGGCTAGCGGAGAGCACCGGGGAGCTGTTTTTT
CDR3aa: CASSFRLAESTGELFF

v_gene: TRBV5-1
j_gene: TRBJ2-7
d_gene: .
len: 11
abundance: many
CDR3nt: TGCGCCAGCAGGGACACCTACGAGCAGTACTTC
CDR3aa: CASRDTYEQYF

v_gene: TRBV20-1
j_gene: TRBJ1-3
d_gene: .
len: 14
abundance: many
CDR3nt: TGCAGTGCTAGGAAGGGGGTCTCGGGAAACACCATATATTTT
CDR3aa: CSARKGVSGNTIYF

v_gene: TRBV28
j_gene: TRBJ1-6
d_gene: .
len: 15
abundance: many
CDR3nt: TGTGCCAGCAGCACGGGGCCCTCAAATAATTCACCCCTCCACTTT
CDR3aa: CASSTGPSNNSPLHF

v_gene: TRBV4-1
j_gene: TRBJ2-3
d_gene: TRBD2
len: 17
abundance: .
CDR3nt: TGCGCCAGCGGCAAGATTAGCGGGGGGGCCTGGGGAGATACGCAGTATTTT
CDR3aa: CASGKISGGAWGDTQYF

v_gene: TRBV7-2
j_gene: TRBJ2-5
d_gene: .
len: 13
abundance: many
CDR3nt: TGTGCCAGCAGCTTTAGTTTGGCAGAGACCCAGTACTTC
CDR3aa: CASSFSLAETQYF

v_gene: TRBV6-5
j_gene: TRBJ2-4
d_gene: .
len: 17
abundance: few
CDR3nt: TGTGCCAGCAGTTACATCGAGGCGGGACAGGCCAAAAACATTCAGTACTTC
CDR3aa: CASSYIEAGQAKNIQYF

v_gene: TRBV9
j_gene: TRBJ2-7
d_gene: .
len: 13
abundance: few
CDR3nt: TGTGCCAGCAGCGAGTGGCCAGGGGCCGAGCAGTACTTC
CDR3aa: CASSEWPGAEQYF

v_gene: TRBV5-1
j_gene: TRBJ2-2
d_gene: TRBD1
len: 16
abundance: few
CDR3nt: TGCGCCAGCAGCACCGGGACAGGGAGGATCACCGGGGAGCTGTTTTTT
CDR3aa: CASSTGTGRITGELFF

v_gene: TRBV20-1
j_gene: TRBJ2-1
d_gene: .
len: 14
abundance: many
CDR3nt: TGCAGTGCTAGAAAGCGACAGGTTAGGTATGAGCAGTTCTTC
CDR3aa: CSARKRQVRYEQFF

v_gene: TRBV6-4
j_gene: TRBJ1-2
d_gene: .
len: 15
abundance: many
CDR3nt: TGTGCCAGCAGGCCCTCCGGGGAAACTAACTATGGCTACACCTTC
CDR3aa: CASRPSGETNYGYTF

v_gene: TRBV2
j_gene: TRBJ1-2
d_gene: TRBD1
len: 13
abundance: many
CDR3nt: TGTGCCAGCAGTGAAGCTCGACAGGGTGGCTACACCTTC
CDR3aa: CASSEARQGGYTF

v_gene: TRBV2
j_gene: TRBJ2-3
d_gene: .
len: 16
abundance: .
CDR3nt: TGTGCCAGCAGTGACTTTCCAGGAACCAGCACAGATACGCAGTATTTT
CDR3aa: CASSDFPGTSTDTQYF

v_gene: TRBV6-1
j_gene: TRBJ1-6
d_gene: .
len: 15
abundance: many
CDR3nt: TGTGCCAGCAGGCTAAACAGGGAGGGTAGTTCACCCCTCCACTTT
CDR3aa: CASRLNREGSSPLHF

v_gene: TRBV7-2
j_gene: TRBJ2-3
d_gene: TRBD2
len: 15
abundance: .
CDR3nt: TGTGCCAGCAGCCTGACTAGCGGGAAGGAAGATACGCAGTATTTT
CDR3aa: CASSLTSGKEDTQYF

v_gene: TRBV19
j_gene: TRBJ1-1
d_gene: .
len: 12
abundance: many
CDR3nt: TGTGCCAGTTCGTGGGTCGGGGCTGAAGCTTTCTTT
CDR3aa: CASSWVGAEAFF

v_gene: TRBV11-3
j_gene: TRBJ1-1
d_gene: TRBD1
len: 16
abundance: .
CDR3nt: TGTGCCAGCAGCTACCAAAAGGGGCCAGGGGGCACTGAAGCTTTCTTT
CDR3aa: CASSYQKGPGGTEAFF

v_gene: TRBV2
j_gene: TRBJ2-1
d_gene: .
len: 13
abundance: many
CDR3nt: TGTGCCAGCAGTCCACGGGGTAGTAATGAGCAGTTCTTC
CDR3aa: CASSPRGSNEQFF

v_gene: TRBV7-8
j_gene: TRBJ1-1
d_gene: .
len: 15
abundance: many
CDR3nt: TGTGCCAGCAGCTTAGTTCGGTTTTTTCCCACTGAAGCTTTCTTT
CDR3aa: CASSLVRFFPTEAFF

v_gene: TRBV6-1
j_gene: TRBJ2-1
d_gene: .
len: 12
abundance: many
CDR3nt: TGTGCCACCAAGGAGAAGGGGTGGGGGCAGTTCTTC
CDR3aa: CATKEKGWGQFF

v_gene: TRBV20-1
j_gene: TRBJ2-1
d_gene: .
len: 15
abundance: many
CDR3nt: TGCAGTGGTGACTCTAGCGTCGCACCTGGCGACGAGCAGTTCTTC
CDR3aa: CSGDSSVAPGDEQFF

v_gene: TRBV7-8
j_gene: TRBJ1-4
d_gene: .
len: 14
abundance: .
CDR3nt: TGTGCCAGCAGCCCCTTAGACGGGGTGGGGAAACTGTTTTTT
CDR3aa: CASSPLDGVGKLFF

v_gene: TRBV11-2
j_gene: TRBJ2-1
d_gene: .
len: 17
abundance: many
CDR3nt: TGTGCCAGCAGCCCTATGCTAGCGTTTAGCTCCTACAATGAGCAGTTCTTC
CDR3aa: CASSPMLAFSSYNEQFF

v_gene: TRBV6-1
j_gene: TRBJ2-7
d_gene: .
len: 14
abundance: many
CDR3nt: TGTGCCAGCAGTTACTCAGCGGCCCAGTACGAGCAGTACTTC
CDR3aa: CASSYSAAQYEQYF

v_gene: TRBV6-1
j_gene: TRBJ1-2
d_gene: .
len: 13
abundance: many
CDR3nt: TGTGCCAGCACCCTAAGCAGCAACTATGGCTACACCTTC
CDR3aa: CASTLSSNYGYTF

v_gene: TRBV20-1
j_gene: TRBJ1-1
d_gene: .
len: 14
abundance: few
CDR3nt: TGCAGTGCTCAGAGCGGCAGGGTAGTGACTGAAGCTTTCTTT
CDR3aa: CSAQSGRVVTEAFF